The TCR beta chain under discussion was sequenced for a study of shared clonotypes between healthy human individuals. Overall study findings and caveats: Unshared clonotypes carried lower generation probabilities than those common to all four donors. Naive CD4 clonotypes overlapped across a handful of donors at 4.5% to 5.5%. Naive subsets usually exceeded memory subsets in estimated richness.

Data came from immunoSEQ multiplex PCR; TCRdb stores just in-frame clones and leaves some out. Among 300,000 to 350,000 clones listed, less than 85% were seen once. Turning to this clone: Its specificity is unknown. Different DNA sequences within this sample yield the same CDR3.

J lost 1 base, V lost 5 bases, and 5 bases had no gene match. CDR3 length: 15 amino acids. Germline values: CDR1 SGHRS, CDR2 YFSETQ. The origin of this receptor is a man aged 25 to 40 in good health. This chain joins TRBV5-1 and TRBJ2-2; 7 bases align to TRBD2. Sequenced: memory CD4+ T cells sorted from blood. Subset reported: CD45RA-negative fraction. CDR3: CASRLGTKNTGELFF. The CDR3 DNA follows: TGCGCCAGCAGACTCGGGACTAAGAACACCGGGGAGCTGTTTTTT.